This is a list of T cell receptor beta chains from one sample in a study of T cell clonotyping in hematopoietic cell transplantation. Profiled with immunoSEQ multiplex PCR; TCRdb holds only in-frame clones, not every one. Of approximately 15,000 clones listed, more than 75% were seen once; the top ten hold about 4%. Here the sequenced sample was PBMCs, taken 100 days after allogeneic stem cell transplant. The receptors here all came from a male patient in his sixties or seventies who had an allogeneic stem cell transplant from a related donor, so the T cells may come from the graft donor. Some clones in this sample may be carry-over from other donors' samples. Both conserved end residues are part of each CDR3. A D gene is named only where the DNA matches it firmly. The size of a clone is reported for some rows only, either as once, few or many, or as a class for expanded clones.

v_gene	j_gene	abundance	d_gene	CDR3aa	CDR3nt
TRBV10-3	TRBJ1-6	NA	NA	CAIGTGYNSPLHF	TGTGCCATCGGGACGGGTTATAATTCACCCCTCCACTTT
TRBV6-1	TRBJ2-5	NA	TRBD2	CASSEASGGQETQYF	TGTGCCAGCAGTGAAGCTAGCGGGGGCCAAGAGACCCAGTACTTC
TRBV5-4	TRBJ2-3	NA	NA	CASSQAGTDTQYF	TGTGCCAGCAGCCAAGCAGGCACGGATACGCAGTATTTT
TRBV10-3	TRBJ1-1	NA	NA	CAISESGRQNTEAFF	TGTGCCATCAGTGAGTCTGGGCGGCAGAACACTGAAGCTTTCTTT
TRBV30	TRBJ1-6	NA	NA	CAWTRRLTRDNSPLHF	TGTGCCTGGACCCGTCGACTAACGAGGGATAATTCACCCCTCCACTTT
TRBV6-1	TRBJ1-1	NA	TRBD1	CASTWTGTPTEAFF	TGTGCCAGCACCTGGACAGGGACCCCCACTGAAGCTTTCTTT
TRBV29-1	TRBJ1-1	NA	TRBD1	CSVLGQQGTEAFF	TGCAGCGTCCTGGGACAGCAGGGCACTGAAGCTTTCTTT
TRBV5-1	TRBJ1-4	few	NA	CASSQNPITGSEKLFF	TGCGCCAGCAGCCAAAACCCCATAACCGGGTCCGAAAAACTGTTTTTT
TRBV5-8	TRBJ1-1	NA	NA	CASSFEGNTEAFF	TGTGCCAGCAGCTTTGAGGGGAACACTGAAGCTTTCTTT
TRBV29-1	TRBJ1-2	few	TRBD1	CSVRRDREEGTF	TGCAGCGTCAGGCGGGACAGGGAGGAAGGGACCTTC
TRBV11-3	TRBJ1-3	NA	NA	CASSLPDRNTIYF	TGTGCCAGCAGCTTACCAGATAGAAACACCATATATTTT
TRBV6-1	TRBJ2-7	NA	TRBD2	CASRSGGGSYEQYF	TGTGCCAGCAGGAGCGGGGGAGGCTCCTACGAGCAGTACTTC
TRBV29-1	TRBJ2-7	once	NA	CSVVSRGMGEQYF	TGCAGCGTTGTGTCCCGCGGGATGGGCGAGCAGTACTTC
TRBV5-6	TRBJ2-3	NA	NA	CASSPTGLGLADTQYF	TGTGCCAGCAGCCCAACAGGGTTGGGTTTGGCAGATACGCAGTATTTT
TRBV28	TRBJ2-7	NA	TRBD2	CASTPGGAPLRGEQYF	TGTGCCAGCACCCCCGGGGGGGCCCCTCTTAGAGGCGAGCAGTACTTC